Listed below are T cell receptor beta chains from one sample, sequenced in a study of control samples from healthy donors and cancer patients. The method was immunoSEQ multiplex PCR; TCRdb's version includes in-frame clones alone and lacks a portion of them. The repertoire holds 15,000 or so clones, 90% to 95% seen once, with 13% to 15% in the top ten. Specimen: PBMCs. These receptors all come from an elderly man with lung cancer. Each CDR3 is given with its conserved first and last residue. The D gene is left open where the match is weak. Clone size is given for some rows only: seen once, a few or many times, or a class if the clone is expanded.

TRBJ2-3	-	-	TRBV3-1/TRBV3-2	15	CASSPAGTGPRTQYF	TGTGCCAGCAGCCCTGCCGGTACTGGCCCCCGTACGCAGTATTTT
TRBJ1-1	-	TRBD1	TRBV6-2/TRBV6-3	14	CASSYLTGTTEAFF	TGTGCCAGCAGTTACTTGACAGGGACCACTGAAGCTTTCTTT
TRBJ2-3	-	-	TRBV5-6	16	CASSWGLTGSTDTQYF	TGTGCCAGCTCTTGGGGGTTGACAGGCAGCACAGATACGCAGTATTTT
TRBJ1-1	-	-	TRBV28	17	CASSLPPDWKTGTEAFF	TGTGCCAGCAGTTTACCCCCAGATTGGAAAACGGGAACTGAAGCTTTCTTT
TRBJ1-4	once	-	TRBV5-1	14	CASSLYAGNEKLFF	TGCGCCAGCAGCTTGTATGCAGGGAATGAAAAACTGTTTTTT
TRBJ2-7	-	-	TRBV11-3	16	CASSLGGQYPSYEQYF	TGTGCCAGCAGCTTAGGGGGCCAGTACCCTTCCTACGAGCAGTACTTC
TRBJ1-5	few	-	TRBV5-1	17	CASSFLHWTGFNQPQHF	TGCGCCAGCAGCTTTCTTCATTGGACCGGATTCAATCAGCCCCAGCATTTT
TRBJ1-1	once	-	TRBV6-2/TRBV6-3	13	CASSSFVNTEAFF	TGTGCCAGCAGTTCCTTCGTGAACACTGAAGCTTTCTTT
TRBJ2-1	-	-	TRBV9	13	CASSVGGAAEQFF	TGTGCCAGCAGCGTAGGGGGCGCGGCTGAGCAGTTCTTC
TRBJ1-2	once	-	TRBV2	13	CASSVGNNYGYTF	TGTGCCAGCAGCGTGGGGAATAACTATGGCTACACCTTC
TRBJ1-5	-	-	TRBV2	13	CASQGAWSQPQHF	TGTGCCAGCCAGGGTGCTTGGAGTCAGCCCCAGCATTTT
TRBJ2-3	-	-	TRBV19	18	CASSMSRAEAGSTDTQYF	TGTGCCAGTAGTATGTCCAGGGCGGAGGCAGGGAGTACAGATACGCAGTATTTT
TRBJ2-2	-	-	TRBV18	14	CASSPQHRTGELFF	TGTGCCAGCTCACCACAACACAGAACCGGGGAGCTGTTTTTT
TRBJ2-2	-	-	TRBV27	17	CASRSLITRGRTGELFF	TGTGCCAGCAGGTCCCTTATCACTAGGGGTCGCACCGGGGAGCTGTTTTTT
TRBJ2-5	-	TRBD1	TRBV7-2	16	CASSLGDRALVETQYF	TGTGCCAGCAGCTTAGGGGACAGGGCATTGGTCGAGACCCAGTACTTC
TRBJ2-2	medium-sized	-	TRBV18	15	CASSPLDPDTGELFF	TGTGCCAGCTCACCCCTAGATCCCGACACCGGGGAGCTGTTTTTT
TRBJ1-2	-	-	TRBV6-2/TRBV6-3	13	CASSPQVNYGYTF	TGTGCCAGCAGCCCCCAGGTTAACTATGGCTACACCTTC
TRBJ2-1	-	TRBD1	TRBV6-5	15	CASSLQGQGSDEQFF	TGTGCCAGCAGCCTCCAAGGACAGGGTTCCGATGAGCAGTTCTTC
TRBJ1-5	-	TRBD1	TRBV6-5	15	CASSSLTGGVQPQHF	TGTGCCAGCAGTTCGTTAACAGGGGGTGTTCAGCCCCAGCATTTT
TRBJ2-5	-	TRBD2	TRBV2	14	CATVPGLAVETQYF	TGTGCCACCGTCCCGGGACTAGCGGTAGAGACCCAGTACTTC
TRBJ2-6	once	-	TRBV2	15	CASSVLAIGANVLTF	TGTGCCAGCAGTGTACTGGCGATCGGGGCCAACGTCCTGACTTTC
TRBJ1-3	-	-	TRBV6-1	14	CASSERSSGNTIYF	TGTGCCAGCAGTGAAAGGAGCTCTGGAAACACCATATATTTT
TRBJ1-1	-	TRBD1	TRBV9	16	CASSARGDRGNTEAFF	TGTGCCAGCAGCGCCAGAGGGGACAGGGGGAACACTGAAGCTTTCTTT
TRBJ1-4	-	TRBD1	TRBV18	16	CASSPPSTGVEEKLFF	TGTGCCAGCTCACCACCGAGCACAGGGGTTGAAGAAAAACTGTTTTTT
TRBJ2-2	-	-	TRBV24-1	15	CATSAWTPNTGELFF	TGTGCCACCAGTGCCTGGACACCGAACACCGGGGAGCTGTTTTTT
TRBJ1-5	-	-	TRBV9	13	CASSGDINQPQHF	TGTGCCAGCAGCGGAGACATCAATCAGCCCCAGCATTTT
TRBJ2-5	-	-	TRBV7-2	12	CASRRAGETQYF	TGTGCCAGCCGGAGGGCGGGGGAGACCCAGTACTTC
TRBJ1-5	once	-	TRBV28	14	CASRPGQSYQPQHF	TGTGCCAGCAGACCCGGACAGAGCTATCAGCCCCAGCATTTT
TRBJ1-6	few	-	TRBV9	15	CASSPGATPNSPLHF	TGTGCCAGCAGCCCCGGTGCCACGCCGAATTCACCCCTCCACTTT
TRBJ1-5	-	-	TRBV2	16	CASNPGPRGSNQPQHF	TGTGCCAGCAACCCGGGTCCTAGGGGATCTAATCAGCCCCAGCATTTT
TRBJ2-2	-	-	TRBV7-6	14	CASSSGQITGELFF	TGTGCCAGCAGCTCAGGGCAAATCACCGGGGAGCTGTTTTTT
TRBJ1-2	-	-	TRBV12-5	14	CASGPPGLTYGYTF	TGTGCTAGTGGCCCCCCTGGATTAACCTATGGCTACACCTTC
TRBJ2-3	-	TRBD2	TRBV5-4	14	CASRERGGRDTQYF	TGTGCCAGCAGGGAGCGGGGGGGCCGTGATACGCAGTATTTT
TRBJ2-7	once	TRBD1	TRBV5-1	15	CASSLGGTGNDEQYF	TGCGCCAGCAGCTTGGGGGGGACAGGGAACGACGAGCAGTACTTC
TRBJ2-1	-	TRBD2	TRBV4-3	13	CASSLGGMNEQFF	TGCGCCAGCAGCCTCGGGGGGATGAATGAGCAGTTCTTC
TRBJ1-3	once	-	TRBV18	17	CASSPRVGGDSGNTIYF	TGTGCCAGCTCTCCTCGGGTCGGGGGCGACTCTGGAAACACCATATATTTT
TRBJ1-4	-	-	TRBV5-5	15	CASSRDPATNEKLFF	TGTGCCAGCAGCCGGGACCCTGCAACTAATGAAAAACTGTTTTTT
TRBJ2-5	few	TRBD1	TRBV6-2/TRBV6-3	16	CASSYWVQGVGETQYF	TGTGCCAGCAGTTACTGGGTACAGGGGGTTGGGGAGACCCAGTACTTC
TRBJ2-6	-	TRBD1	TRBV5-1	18	CASSLHRGLASGANVLTF	TGCGCCAGCAGCTTACACAGGGGATTAGCGTCTGGGGCCAACGTCCTGACTTTC
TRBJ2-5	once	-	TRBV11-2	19	CASSPRLGTGVSYQETQYF	TGTGCCAGCAGCCCCAGGTTAGGGACGGGGGTGTCGTACCAAGAGACCCAGTACTTC
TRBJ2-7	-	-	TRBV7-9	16	CASSVGGDRLYYEQYF	TGTGCCAGCAGCGTGGGAGGTGACAGGCTGTACTACGAGCAGTACTTC
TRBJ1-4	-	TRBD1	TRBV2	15	CASSGSAGGNEKLFF	TGTGCCAGCAGTGGGTCGGCAGGGGGCAATGAAAAACTGTTTTTT
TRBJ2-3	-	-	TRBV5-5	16	CASSLALAAGRGTQYF	TGTGCCAGCAGCTTGGCCCTTGCCGCGGGGCGTGGGACGCAGTATTTT
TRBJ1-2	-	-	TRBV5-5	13	CASSPGAIYGYTF	TGTGCCAGCAGCCCTGGGGCCATCTATGGCTACACCTTC
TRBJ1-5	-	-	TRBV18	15	CASSPSGYSNQPQHF	TGTGCCAGCTCACCAAGCGGGTATAGCAATCAGCCCCAGCATTTT
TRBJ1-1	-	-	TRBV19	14	CASSQNGRRDEAFF	TGTGCCAGTAGCCAAAACGGGAGACGAGATGAAGCTTTCTTT
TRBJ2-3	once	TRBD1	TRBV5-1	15	CASSRGQASTDTQYF	TGCGCCAGCAGCCGGGGACAGGCGAGCACAGATACGCAGTATTTT
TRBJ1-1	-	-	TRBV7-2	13	CASSRDRNTEAFF	TGTGCCAGCAGCCGCGACAGGAACACTGAAGCTTTCTTT
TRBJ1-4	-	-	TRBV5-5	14	CASSQGPTNEKLFF	TGTGCCAGCAGCCAGGGTCCAACTAATGAAAAACTGTTTTTT
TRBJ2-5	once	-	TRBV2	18	CASSGNWALAPYQETQYF	TGTGCCAGCAGTGGGAATTGGGCATTGGCCCCGTACCAAGAGACCCAGTACTTC
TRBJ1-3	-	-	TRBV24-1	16	CATSDWRSESGNTIYF	TGTGCCACCAGTGATTGGAGGTCCGAGTCTGGAAACACCATATATTTT
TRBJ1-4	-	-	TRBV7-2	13	CASSFGQNEKLFF	TGTGCCAGCAGCTTCGGCCAAAATGAAAAACTGTTTTTT
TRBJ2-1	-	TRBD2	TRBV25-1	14	CASRSGGSYNEQFF	TGTGCCAGCCGGAGCGGGGGGTCCTACAATGAGCAGTTCTTC
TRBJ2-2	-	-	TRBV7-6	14	CASSLKGHTGELFF	TGTGCCAGCAGCTTAAAGGGGCACACCGGGGAGCTGTTTTTT
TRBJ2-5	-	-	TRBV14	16	CASSHGPGAGGETQYF	TGTGCCAGCAGCCATGGTCCGGGGGCAGGCGGGGAGACCCAGTACTTC
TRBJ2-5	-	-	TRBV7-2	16	CASSLNLGQTKETQYF	TGTGCCAGCAGCTTAAACTTAGGACAGACAAAAGAGACCCAGTACTTC
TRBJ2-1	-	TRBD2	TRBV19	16	CASRSPGAGEYNEQFF	TGTGCCAGTAGATCCCCGGGCGCGGGGGAATACAATGAGCAGTTCTTC
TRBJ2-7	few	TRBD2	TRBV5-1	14	CASSSPSGAYEQYF	TGCGCCAGCAGCTCGCCTAGCGGCGCCTACGAGCAGTACTTC
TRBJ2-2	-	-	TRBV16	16	CASSQSGQQNTGELFF	TGTGCCAGCAGCCAATCAGGACAGCAGAACACCGGGGAGCTGTTTTTT